One T cell receptor beta chain is described in this entry. Its antigen remains unidentified. This sample was taken from a study of cytomegalovirus exposure and HLA in healthy donors. Overall study findings and caveats: Some highly shared sequence variants likely arose as a pipeline artifact. In presence/absence analyses, roughly uniform sequencing depth across donors was assumed.

The PCR was carried out with 60 Vbeta primers and 13 Jbeta primers. Authors' processing steps: In a later analysis, some 10 million of 83 million or so unique beta chains occurred in at least two donors. The table came from immunoSEQ multiplex PCR; TCRdb's copy has only in-frame clones and leaves some out. V, J and clone size are those of that table, while D and trimming were read from the DNA. The table has fewer than 150,000 clones, 82% seen once. Among the donors, all were healthy bone marrow donors. The TCR originated in a male donor in good health and CMV-seronegative. Sequences were obtained from PBMCs.

The CDR3, as DNA: TGCGCCAGCAGCTTGGCCCTCGACAGAGCCTATGGCTACACCTTC. Amino acid sequence: CASSLALDRAYGYTF. The rearrangement joins TRBV5-1 to TRBJ1-2; tentatively, D is TRBD1 (5 bases). Germline CDR1 reads SGHRS; CDR2 reads YFSETQ. CDR3 length: 15 amino acids. Trimming stripped 0 bases from V and 4 bases from J, with 13 bases between. The full variable domain, in which reference TRBV5-1 and TRBJ1-2 provide the parts outside the CDR3, is KAGVTQTPRYLIKTRGQQVTLSCSPISGHRSVSWYQQTPGQGLQFLFEYFSETQRNKGNFPGRFSGRQFSNSRSEMNVSTLELGDSALYLCASSLALDRAYGYTFGSGTRLTVV.